This entry lists 27 T cell receptor beta chains sequenced from one sample in a study of T cells expressing NK-cell markers. Reanalyzing the 5' RACE reads, TCRdb keeps one entry per CDR3 protein, without DNA. Recorded for this sample: hundreds of thousands of distinct CDR3 sequences. Sequencing was performed on blood T cells: a sorted CD56 or NKG2C T cell subset, CD4+ or CD8+ T cells, or bulk PBMC T cells (not recorded which). The receptors here all came from a man aged 18 to 69 in good health.

The chain joins TRBV6-5 to TRBJ2-7; TCRdb gives TRBD1 as the D gene, but with no DNA this cannot be confirmed. The CDR3 loop spans 14 amino acids. CDR1 is MNHEY, CDR2 SVGAGI, per germline. The CDR3 protein is CASSNGGANYEQYF.

This sequence joins TRBV6-5 and TRBJ1-2; TCRdb's D call, TRBD1, is unchecked because there is no DNA. There are 14 residues in the CDR3. Germline CDR1 MNHEY, CDR2 SVGAGI. CDR3 protein: CASSYSTRQGGYTF.

The V and J genes are TRBV15 and TRBJ2-1; the D gene TCRdb calls, TRBD2, cannot be checked with no DNA. The germline CDR1 and CDR2 sequences are LNHNV and YYDKDF (reference sequence). The CDR3 sequence is 15 residues long. The CDR3 is CATSRALAGVNEQFF.

V and J are TRBV6-1 and TRBJ2-5; absent DNA, TCRdb's TRBD1 call cannot be checked. The CDR3 covers 13 residues. Germline-derived CDR1 and CDR2 are MNHNS and SASEGT. The CDR3 sequence: CASRQGARETQYF.

This chain joins TRBV5-1 and TRBJ2-7; TCRdb's D call, TRBD2, is unchecked because there is no DNA. Germline CDR1 is SGHRS and CDR2 is YFSETQ. The CDR3 loop spans 16 amino acids. The CDR3 sequence: CASSLGSTSGGGTLYF. Complete variable domain (other parts from reference TRBV5-1 and TRBJ2-7): KAGVTQTPRYLIKTRGQQVTLSCSPISGHRSVSWYQQTPGQGLQFLFEYFSETQRNKGNFPGRFSGRQFSNSRSEMNVSTLELGDSALYLCASSLGSTSGGGTLYFGPGTRLTVT.

The genes are TRBV9 and TRBJ2-7; no DNA is available, so the TRBD2 call from TCRdb remains unchecked. Germline V CDR1 and CDR2: SGDLS, YYNGEE. This CDR3 region has 14 residues. The CDR3 reads CASSVLHTEGEQYF.

The rearrangement links TRBV3-1 to TRBJ1-1. Germline V gives CDR1 LGHDT, CDR2 YNNKEL (reference sequence). CDR3 length equals 15 residues. CDR3 region: CASSQGGQPNTEAFF. Complete variable domain (other parts from reference TRBV3-1 and TRBJ1-1): DTAVSQTPKYLVTQMGNDKSIKCEQNLGHDTMYWYKQDSKKFLKIMFSYNNKELIINETVPNRFSPKSPDKAHLNLHINSLELGDSAVYFCASSQGGQPNTEAFFGQGTRLTVV.

The chain has TRBV27 and TRBJ1-3. Germline V gene sequence: CDR1 MNHEY, CDR2 SMNVEV (reference sequence). The CDR3 has 17 amino acids. CDR3 in amino acids: CASSLTFLGIGGNTIYF.

The rearrangement joins TRBV3-1 to TRBJ2-5; TCRdb lists TRBD1, though no DNA is available to test this call. The CDR3 loop spans 15 amino acids. CDR1 and CDR2 (germline): LGHDT, YNNKEL (reference sequence). CDR3 in amino acids: CASSQDPTEGETQYF.

The chain employs TRBV29-1 and TRBJ2-1. The CDR3 runs to 14 residues. The germline V gene encodes CDR1 SQVTM and CDR2 ANQGSEA. CDR3 protein: CSYEAGETYNEQFF.

The genes are TRBV4-1 and TRBJ2-3. This CDR3 is 12 amino acids long. The germline CDR1 and CDR2 sequences are MGHRA and YSYEKL. The CDR3 here is CASSRGLDTQYF.

The genes are TRBV7-3 and TRBJ1-4; TCRdb's D call, TRBD1, is unchecked because there is no DNA. The germline gives CDR1 SGHTA, CDR2 FQGTGA. This CDR3 has 13 amino acids. The CDR3 loop reads CASSLRPGEKLFF.

This chain joins TRBV7-8 and TRBJ1-1. CDR1 is SGHVS, CDR2 FQNEAQ, per germline. This CDR3 has 15 amino acids. The CDR3 loop is CASSLDRQGLTEAFF.

The chain has TRBV7-9 and TRBJ2-1. The length of the CDR3 is 14 residues. Germline V CDR1 and CDR2: SEHNR, FQNEAQ (reference sequence). The CDR3: CASSLGAGSNEQFF.

V gene TRBV15 combines with J gene TRBJ2-5. Germline V gives CDR1 LNHNV, CDR2 YYDKDF (reference sequence). The CDR3 is 15 residues long. The CDR3 sequence: CATSRGFQGLETQYF.

The rearrangement uses TRBV2 and TRBJ2-7; TCRdb's D gene call, TRBD1, goes unchecked for lack of DNA. Germline-derived CDR1 and CDR2 are SNHLY and FYNNEI. There are 14 residues in the CDR3. CDR3 sequence: CASSVIGPGQGGYF.

CDR3 residues: CATSRDGGRGETQYF. The chain carries TRBV15 and TRBJ2-5; the TCRdb call, TRBD1, lacks DNA for checking. The CDR3 has 15 residues. Germline V CDR1 and CDR2: LNHNV, YYDKDF (reference sequence).

The chain couples TRBV19 to TRBJ2-1; TCRdb's assignment of TRBD1 cannot be checked, as there is no DNA. The V gene's germline CDR1 is LNHDA and CDR2 SQIVND (reference sequence). The CDR3 covers 17 residues. CDR3 sequence reads: CASSRPGTERAYNEQFF.

V and J are TRBV7-7 and TRBJ2-5. There are 15 residues in the CDR3. The germline V gene encodes CDR1 SSHAT and CDR2 FNYEAQ (reference sequence). The chain's CDR3 is CASSLDRGLQETQYF.

V gene TRBV4-2 combines with J gene TRBJ1-4; the D gene TCRdb calls, TRBD1, cannot be checked with no DNA. This CDR3 region has 15 residues. Germline V gene data show CDR1 as LGHNA and CDR2 as YNFKEQ. CDR3 amino acids: CASSQVGGSNEKLFF.

The V and J genes are TRBV7-2 and TRBJ1-6. The CDR3 loop spans 14 amino acids. Germline V CDR1 and CDR2: SGHTA, FQGNSA. The CDR3 loop is CASSFDGYNSPLHF.

The V call is TRBV28, the J call TRBJ2-1; no DNA is available, so the TRBD1 call from TCRdb remains unchecked. This CDR3 contains 17 residues. Germline V gives CDR1 MDHEN, CDR2 SYDVKM. This CDR3 reads CASSPTSGQVKSNEQFF.

The J gene is TRBJ2-1, the V gene TRBV2; checking the TCRdb D call of TRBD2 is not possible without DNA. CDR3 length: 14 residues. From germline, CDR1 is SNHLY and CDR2 FYNNEI. CDR3: CASHASGGRNEQFF.

CDR3 amino acids: CASSYSLSSGTYEQYF. The chain recombines TRBV6-5 with TRBJ2-7. The germline V gene encodes CDR1 MNHEY and CDR2 SVGAGI. The length of the CDR3 is 16 residues.

The chain uses TRBV2 and TRBJ2-5; the D gene TCRdb calls, TRBD1, cannot be checked with no DNA. CDR1 SNHLY and CDR2 FYNNEI come from the germline V gene. The CDR3 loop spans 17 amino acids. The chain's CDR3 is CASSEPPSDRGEETQYF.

The V gene is TRBV27, the J gene TRBJ1-5; as DNA is missing, the TRBD1 call by TCRdb cannot be tested. This CDR3 is built from 13 residues. Germline V gives CDR1 MNHEY, CDR2 SMNVEV (reference sequence). The CDR3 protein is CASWDRENQPQHF.

This sequence joins TRBV24-1 and TRBJ1-2; TCRdb's D call, TRBD1, is unchecked because there is no DNA. CDR3 length: 15 residues. Germline lookup yields CDR1 KGHDR and CDR2 SFDVKD. The CDR3 here is CATSDPQGDGYGYTF.